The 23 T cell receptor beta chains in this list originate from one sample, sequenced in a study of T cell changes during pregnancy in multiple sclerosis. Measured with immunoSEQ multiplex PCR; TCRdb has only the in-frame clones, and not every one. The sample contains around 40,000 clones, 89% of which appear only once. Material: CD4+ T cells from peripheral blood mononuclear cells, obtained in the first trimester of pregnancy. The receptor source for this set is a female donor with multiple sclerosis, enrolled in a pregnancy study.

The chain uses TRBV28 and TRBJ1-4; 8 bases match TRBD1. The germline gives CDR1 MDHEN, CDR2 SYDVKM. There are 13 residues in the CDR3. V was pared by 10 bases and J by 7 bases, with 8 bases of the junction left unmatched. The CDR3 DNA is TGTGCCACCAGGACAGGGTGGTTTGAAAAACTGTTTTTT. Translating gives CATRTGWFEKLFF.

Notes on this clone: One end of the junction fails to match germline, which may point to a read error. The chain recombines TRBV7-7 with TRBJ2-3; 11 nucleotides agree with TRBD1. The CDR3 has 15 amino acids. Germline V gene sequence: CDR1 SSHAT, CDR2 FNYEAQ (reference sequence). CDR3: CASSKDRGPEDTQYF. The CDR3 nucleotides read TGTGCTAGCAGCAAGGACAGGGGGCCTGAAGATACGCAGTATTTT.

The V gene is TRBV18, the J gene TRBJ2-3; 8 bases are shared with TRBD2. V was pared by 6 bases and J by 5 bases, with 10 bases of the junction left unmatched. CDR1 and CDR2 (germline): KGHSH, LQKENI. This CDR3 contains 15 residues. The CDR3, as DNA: TGTGCCAGCTCTACCGGGAGGGGGACGGGAGATACGCAGTATTTT. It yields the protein CASSTGRGTGDTQYF.

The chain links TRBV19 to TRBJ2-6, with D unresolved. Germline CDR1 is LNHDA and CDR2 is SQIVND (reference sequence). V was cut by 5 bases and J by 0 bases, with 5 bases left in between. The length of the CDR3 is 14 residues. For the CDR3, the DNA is TGTGCCAGTAGTTTGTACTCTGGGGCCAACGTCCTGACTTTC. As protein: CASSLYSGANVLTF.

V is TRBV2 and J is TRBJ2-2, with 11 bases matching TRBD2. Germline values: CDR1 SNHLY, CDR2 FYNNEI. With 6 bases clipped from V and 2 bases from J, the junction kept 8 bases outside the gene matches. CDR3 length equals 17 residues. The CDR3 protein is CASSATSGRLNTGELFF. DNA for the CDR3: TGTGCCAGCAGCGCAACTAGCGGGAGACTCAACACCGGGGAGCTGTTTTTT.

For the CDR3, the DNA is TGTGCCAGCAGCTTGGTGGCAGGAGGCCATAAGTACTTC. This sequence encodes CASSLVAGGHKYF. The J gene is TRBJ2-7, the V gene TRBV5-4, with D possibly matching TRBD2 (5 bases). The V gene lost 0 bases and the J gene lost 11 bases, with 15 bases spanning the gap. This CDR3 has 13 residues. Germline CDR1 and CDR2: SGHNT and YYREEE (reference sequence). The full variable domain, with the rest looked up from reference TRBV5-4 and TRBJ2-7, is ETGVTQSPTHLIKTRGQQVTLRCSSQSGHNTVSWYQQALGQGPQFIFQYYREEENGRGNFPPRFSGLQFPNYSSELNVNALELDDSALYLCASSLVAGGHKYFGPGTRLTVT.

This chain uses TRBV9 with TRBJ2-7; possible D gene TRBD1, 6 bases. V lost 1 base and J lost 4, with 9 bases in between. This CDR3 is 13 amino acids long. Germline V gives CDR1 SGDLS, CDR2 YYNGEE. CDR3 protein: CASSVYTGYEQYF. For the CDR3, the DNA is TGTGCCAGCAGCGTATACACAGGGTACGAGCAGTACTTC.

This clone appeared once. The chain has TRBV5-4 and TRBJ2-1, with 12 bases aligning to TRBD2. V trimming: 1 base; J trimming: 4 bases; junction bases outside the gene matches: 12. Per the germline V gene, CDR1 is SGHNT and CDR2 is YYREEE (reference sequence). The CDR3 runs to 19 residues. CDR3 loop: CASSLLRLAGEGRYNEQFF. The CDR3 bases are TGTGCCAGCAGCTTGCTGCGACTAGCGGGAGAGGGGCGGTACAATGAGCAGTTCTTC. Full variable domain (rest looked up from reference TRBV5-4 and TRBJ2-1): ETGVTQSPTHLIKTRGQQVTLRCSSQSGHNTVSWYQQALGQGPQFIFQYYREEENGRGNFPPRFSGLQFPNYSSELNVNALELDDSALYLCASSLLRLAGEGRYNEQFFGPGTRLTVL.

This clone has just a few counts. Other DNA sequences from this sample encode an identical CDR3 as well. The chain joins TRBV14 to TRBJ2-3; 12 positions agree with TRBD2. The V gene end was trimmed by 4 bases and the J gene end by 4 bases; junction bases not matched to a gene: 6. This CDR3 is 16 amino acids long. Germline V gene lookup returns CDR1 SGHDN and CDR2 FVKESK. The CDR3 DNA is TGTGCCAGCAGCCTTCAGACTAGCGGGAGATCAGATACGCAGTATTTT. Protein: CASSLQTSGRSDTQYF.

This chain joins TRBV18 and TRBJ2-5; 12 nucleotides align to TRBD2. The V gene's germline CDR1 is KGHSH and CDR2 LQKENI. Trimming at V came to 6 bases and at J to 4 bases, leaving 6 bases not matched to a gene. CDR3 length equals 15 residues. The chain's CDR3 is CASSTTSGSGETQYF. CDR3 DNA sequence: TGTGCCAGCTCTACGACTAGCGGGAGCGGAGAGACCCAGTACTTC.

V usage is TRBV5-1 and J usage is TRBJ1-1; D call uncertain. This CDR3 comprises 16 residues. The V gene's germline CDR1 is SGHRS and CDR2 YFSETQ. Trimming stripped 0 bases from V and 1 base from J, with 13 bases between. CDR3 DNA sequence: TGCGCCAGCAGCTTGGAAGCCACAGTGGGGAACACTGAAGCTTTCTTT. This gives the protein CASSLEATVGNTEAFF.

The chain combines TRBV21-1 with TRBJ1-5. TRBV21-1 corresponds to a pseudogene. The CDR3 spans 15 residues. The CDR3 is CASSKEAGGNQPQHF. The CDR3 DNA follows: TGTGCCAGCAGCAAAGAAGCGGGGGGCAATCAGCCCCAGCATTTT.

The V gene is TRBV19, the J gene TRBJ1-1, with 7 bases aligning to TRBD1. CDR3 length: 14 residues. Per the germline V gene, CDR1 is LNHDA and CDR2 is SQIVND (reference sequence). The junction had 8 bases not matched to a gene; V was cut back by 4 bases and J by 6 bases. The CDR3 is CASSTNRGVAEAFF. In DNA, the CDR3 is TGTGCCAGTAGTACTAACAGGGGAGTGGCTGAAGCTTTCTTT.

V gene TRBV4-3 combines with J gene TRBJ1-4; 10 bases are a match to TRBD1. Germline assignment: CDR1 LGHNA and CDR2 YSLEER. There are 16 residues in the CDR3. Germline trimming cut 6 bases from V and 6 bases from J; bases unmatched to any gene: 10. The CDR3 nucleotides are TGCGCCAGCAGTGGCGTAGGGACAGGGGTTGATGAAAAACTGTTTTTT. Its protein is CASSGVGTGVDEKLFF.

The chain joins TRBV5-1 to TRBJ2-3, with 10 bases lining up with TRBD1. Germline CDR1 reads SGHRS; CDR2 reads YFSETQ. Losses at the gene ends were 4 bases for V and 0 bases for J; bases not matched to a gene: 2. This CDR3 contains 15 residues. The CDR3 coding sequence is TGCGCCAGCAGCGTGGGACAGGGGAGCACAGATACGCAGTATTTT. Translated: CASSVGQGSTDTQYF. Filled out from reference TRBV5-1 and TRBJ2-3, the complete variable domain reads KAGVTQTPRYLIKTRGQQVTLSCSPISGHRSVSWYQQTPGQGLQFLFEYFSETQRNKGNFPGRFSGRQFSNSRSEMNVSTLELGDSALYLCASSVGQGSTDTQYFGPGTRLTVL.

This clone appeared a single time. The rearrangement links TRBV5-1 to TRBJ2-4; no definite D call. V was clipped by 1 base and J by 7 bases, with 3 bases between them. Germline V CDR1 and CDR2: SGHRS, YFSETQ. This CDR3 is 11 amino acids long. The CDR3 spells CASSLQNIQYF. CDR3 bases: TGCGCCAGCAGCTTGCAGAACATTCAGTACTTC.

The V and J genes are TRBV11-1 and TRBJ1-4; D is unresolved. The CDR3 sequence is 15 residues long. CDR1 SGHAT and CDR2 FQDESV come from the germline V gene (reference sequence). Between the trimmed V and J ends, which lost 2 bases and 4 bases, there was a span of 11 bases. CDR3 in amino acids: CASSLSLQINEKLFF. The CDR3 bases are TGTGCCAGCAGCTTATCGCTTCAGATTAATGAAAAACTGTTTTTT.

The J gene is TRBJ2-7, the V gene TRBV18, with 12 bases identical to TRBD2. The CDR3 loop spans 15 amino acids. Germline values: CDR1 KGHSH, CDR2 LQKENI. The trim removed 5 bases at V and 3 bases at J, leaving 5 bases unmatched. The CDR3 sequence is CASSNGLAGLYEQYF. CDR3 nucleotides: TGTGCCAGCTCAAATGGACTAGCGGGACTCTACGAGCAGTACTTC.

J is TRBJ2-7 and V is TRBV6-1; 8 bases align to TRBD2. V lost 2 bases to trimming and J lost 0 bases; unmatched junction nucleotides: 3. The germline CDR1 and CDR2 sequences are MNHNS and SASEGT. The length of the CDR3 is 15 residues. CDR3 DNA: TGTGCCAGCAGTGAATTAGCGGGGAGCTCCTACGAGCAGTACTTC. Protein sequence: CASSELAGSSYEQYF.

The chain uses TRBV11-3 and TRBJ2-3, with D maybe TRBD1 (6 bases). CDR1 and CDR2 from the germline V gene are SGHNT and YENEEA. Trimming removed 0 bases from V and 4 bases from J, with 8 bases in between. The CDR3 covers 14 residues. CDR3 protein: CASSLEGGADTQYF. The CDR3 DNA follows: TGTGCCAGCAGCTTAGAAGGGGGAGCAGATACGCAGTATTTT. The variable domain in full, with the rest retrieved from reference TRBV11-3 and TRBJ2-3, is EAGVVQSPRYKIIEKKQPVAFWCNPISGHNTLYWYLQNLGQGPELLIRYENEEAVDDSQLPKDRFSAERLKGVDSTLKIQPAELGDSAVYLCASSLEGGADTQYFGPGTRLTVL.

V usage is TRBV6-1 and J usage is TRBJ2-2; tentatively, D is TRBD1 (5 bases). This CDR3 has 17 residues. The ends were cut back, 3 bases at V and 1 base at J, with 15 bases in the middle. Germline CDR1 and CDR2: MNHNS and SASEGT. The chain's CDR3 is CASSDRTSPKNTGELFF. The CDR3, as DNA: TGTGCCAGCAGTGACAGGACAAGCCCCAAGAACACCGGGGAGCTGTTTTTT.

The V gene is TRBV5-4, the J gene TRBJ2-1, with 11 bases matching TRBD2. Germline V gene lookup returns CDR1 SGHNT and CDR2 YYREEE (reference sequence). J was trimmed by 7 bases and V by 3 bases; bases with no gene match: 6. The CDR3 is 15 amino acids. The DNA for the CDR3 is TGTGCCAGCAGCTCCACTAGCGGGAGTTGGAATGAGCAGTTCTTC. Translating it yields CASSSTSGSWNEQFF.

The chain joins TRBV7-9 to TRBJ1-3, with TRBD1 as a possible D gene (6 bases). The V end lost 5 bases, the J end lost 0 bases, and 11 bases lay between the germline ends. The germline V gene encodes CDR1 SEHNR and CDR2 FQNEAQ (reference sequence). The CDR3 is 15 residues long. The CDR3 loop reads CASSLRGYSGNTIYF. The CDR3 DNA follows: TGTGCCAGCAGCCTCAGGGGTTACTCTGGAAACACCATATATTTT.